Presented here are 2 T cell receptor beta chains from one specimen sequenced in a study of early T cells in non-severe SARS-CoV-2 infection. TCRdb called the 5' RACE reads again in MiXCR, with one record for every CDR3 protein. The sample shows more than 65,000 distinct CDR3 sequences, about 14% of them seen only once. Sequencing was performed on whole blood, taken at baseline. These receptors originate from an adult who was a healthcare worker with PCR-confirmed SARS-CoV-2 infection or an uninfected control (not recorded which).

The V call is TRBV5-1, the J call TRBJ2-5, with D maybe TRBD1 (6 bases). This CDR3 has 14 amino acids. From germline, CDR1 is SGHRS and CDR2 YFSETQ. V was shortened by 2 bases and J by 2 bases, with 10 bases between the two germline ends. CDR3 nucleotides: TGCGCCAGCAGCTTCTACAGGGAACAAGAGACCCAGTACTTC. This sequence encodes CASSFYREQETQYF. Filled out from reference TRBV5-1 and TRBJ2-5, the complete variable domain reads KAGVTQTPRYLIKTRGQQVTLSCSPISGHRSVSWYQQTPGQGLQFLFEYFSETQRNKGNFPGRFSGRQFSNSRSEMNVSTLELGDSALYLCASSFYREQETQYFGPGTRLLVL.

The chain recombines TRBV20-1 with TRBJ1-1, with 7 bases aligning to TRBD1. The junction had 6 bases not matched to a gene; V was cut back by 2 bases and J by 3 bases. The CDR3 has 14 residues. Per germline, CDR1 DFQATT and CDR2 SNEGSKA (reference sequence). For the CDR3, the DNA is TGCAGTGCTAGATCCCGGACAGGCTACACTGAAGCTTTCTTT. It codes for CSARSRTGYTEAFF.